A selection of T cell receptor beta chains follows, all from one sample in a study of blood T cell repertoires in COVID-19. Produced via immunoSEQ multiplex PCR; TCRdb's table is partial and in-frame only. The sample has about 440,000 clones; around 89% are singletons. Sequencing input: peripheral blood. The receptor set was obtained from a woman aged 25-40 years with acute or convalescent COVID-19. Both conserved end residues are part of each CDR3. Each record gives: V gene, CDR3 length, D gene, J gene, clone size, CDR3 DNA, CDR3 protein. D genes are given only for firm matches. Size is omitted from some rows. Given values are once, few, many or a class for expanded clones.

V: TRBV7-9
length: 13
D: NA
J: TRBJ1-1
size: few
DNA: TGTGCCAGCCTACTTGAACCGAACACTGAAGCTTTCTTT
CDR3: CASLLEPNTEAFF

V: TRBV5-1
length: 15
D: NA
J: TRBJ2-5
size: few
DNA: TGCGCCAGCAGCCCCCCAAGGGGGGGCCAAGAGACCCAGTACTTC
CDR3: CASSPPRGGQETQYF

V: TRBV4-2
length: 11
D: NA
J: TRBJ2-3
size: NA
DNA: TGTGCCAGCAGGTACACAGATACGCAGTATTTT
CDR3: CASRYTDTQYF

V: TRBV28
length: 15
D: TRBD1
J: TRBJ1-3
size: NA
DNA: TGTGCCAGCAGGGGCAGGGGGCCCTCTGGAAACACCATATATTTT
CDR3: CASRGRGPSGNTIYF

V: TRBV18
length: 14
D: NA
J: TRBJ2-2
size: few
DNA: TGTGCCAGCTCATTGGGACAGAACACCGGGGAGCTGTTTTTT
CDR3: CASSLGQNTGELFF

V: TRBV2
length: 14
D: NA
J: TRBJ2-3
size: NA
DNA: TGTGCCAGCAGTGTTAACTCTTTCACAGATACGCAGTATTTT
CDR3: CASSVNSFTDTQYF

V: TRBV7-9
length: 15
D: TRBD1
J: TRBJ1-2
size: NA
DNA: TGTGCCAGCAGCGCAGAGACAGGGACGCACTATGGCTACACCTTC
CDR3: CASSAETGTHYGYTF

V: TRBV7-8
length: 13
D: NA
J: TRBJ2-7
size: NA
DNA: TGTGCCAGCAGCCCCGGACAGCTCTACGAGCAGTACTTC
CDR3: CASSPGQLYEQYF

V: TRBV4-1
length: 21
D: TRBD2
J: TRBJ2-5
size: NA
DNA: TGCGCCAGCAGCCAAGCCGGTAGCGGGGGCCGCTTTGGGGGGGCCAGGGAGACCCAGTACTTC
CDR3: CASSQAGSGGRFGGARETQYF

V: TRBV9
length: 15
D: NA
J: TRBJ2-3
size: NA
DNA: TGTGCCAGCAGCTTTGGGGCCCCTGGATCAGATACGCAGTATTTT
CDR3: CASSFGAPGSDTQYF

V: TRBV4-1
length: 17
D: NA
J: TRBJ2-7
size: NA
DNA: TGCGCCAGCAGCCAAGATAACAAGTTGGCCCGCTCCTACGAGCAGTACTTC
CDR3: CASSQDNKLARSYEQYF

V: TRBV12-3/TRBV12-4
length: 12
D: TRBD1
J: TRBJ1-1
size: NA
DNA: TGTGCCAGCACCTCACAGGGGACTGAAGCTTTCTTT
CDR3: CASTSQGTEAFF

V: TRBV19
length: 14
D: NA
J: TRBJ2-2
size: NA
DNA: TGTGCCAGTAGTATTAGCGCGGAAACCGGGGAGCTGTTTTTT
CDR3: CASSISAETGELFF

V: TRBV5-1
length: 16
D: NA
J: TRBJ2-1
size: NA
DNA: TGCGCCAGCAGACCCCAGGAATACGGCGCCTACAATGAGCAGTTCTTC
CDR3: CASRPQEYGAYNEQFF

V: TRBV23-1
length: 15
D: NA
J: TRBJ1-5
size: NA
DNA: TGCGCCAGCAGTCAGCCGCCTGGGGCTGAGGTGCCCCAGCATTTT
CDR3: CASSQPPGAEVPQHF

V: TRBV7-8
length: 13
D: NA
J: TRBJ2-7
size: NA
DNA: TGTGCCAGCAGCTTAGGAGCGACTGACGAGCAGTACTTC
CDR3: CASSLGATDEQYF